These T cell receptor beta chains were read from a single sample in a study of glioma-infiltrating T cells. From the multiplex PCR reads, TCRdb called clonotypes with MiXCR, one entry per CDR3 protein. The sample records about 180,000 distinct CDR3 sequences, around 40% being singletons. Specimen: glioma tissue, nonneoplastic brain tissue, or PBMCs (not recorded which). All receptors come from a human donor with low-grade glioma or glioblastoma, undergoing nonglioma brain surgery, or in good health (not recorded which). CDR3s include the opening cysteine and the closing phenylalanine or tryptophan. A D gene is named only where the DNA matches it firmly. Rows give clone size only sometimes, using once, few, many, or a class for an expanded clone.

d_call,j_call,v_call,clone_size,cdr3_nt,cdr3_aa
TRBD2,TRBJ2-7,TRBV19,.,TGTGCCATTAGTTCCCAGCGGGAGGGATACGAGCAGTACTTC,CAISSQREGYEQYF
.,TRBJ2-7,TRBV14,.,TGTGCCAGCAGCCGGTTCCAGGGATCATACAATGAGCAGTACTTC,CASSRFQGSYNEQYF
.,TRBJ2-3,TRBV5-1,.,TGCGCCAGCAGCTTGGTTACGAGCACAGATACGCAGTATTTT,CASSLVTSTDTQYF
TRBD2,TRBJ2-5,TRBV3-1,few,TGTGCCAGCAGCCAATCCCTAGCGGGAGGAGATCAAGAGACCCAGTACTTC,CASSQSLAGGDQETQYF
.,TRBJ1-5,TRBV19,few,TGTGCCAGTAGACGCGACCTAGGCAATCAGCCCCAGCATTTT,CASRRDLGNQPQHF
TRBD2,TRBJ2-1,TRBV5-1,.,TGCGCCAGCAGCGAACTAGCGGGAGGGGTATACAATGAGCAGTTCTTC,CASSELAGGVYNEQFF
TRBD2,TRBJ2-6,TRBV29-1,few,TGCAGCGCCACACCAGCGGGAGATGGGGCCAACGTCCTGACTTTC,CSATPAGDGANVLTF
.,TRBJ2-1,TRBV5-1,few,TGCGCCAGCAGCGAAGGGCCTACTACCTACAATGAGCAGTTCTTC,CASSEGPTTYNEQFF
.,TRBJ1-1,TRBV3-1,many,TGTGCCAGCAGCCAGGGGAAGAACACTGAAGCTTTCTTT,CASSQGKNTEAFF
.,TRBJ2-7,TRBV2,many,TGTGCCAGCAGTGGGTCAGCCTACGAGCAGTACTTC,CASSGSAYEQYF
.,TRBJ2-1,TRBV20-1,many,TGCAGTGCTATTTTTGGTGGGTACGGCTACAATGAGCAGTTCTTC,CSAIFGGYGYNEQFF
TRBD1,TRBJ1-5,TRBV2,.,TGTGCCAGCAGTGAAACCCGGGACAGAAGGAGTCAGCCCCAGCGTTTT,CASSETRDRRSQPQRF
.,TRBJ1-5,TRBV6-1,.,TGTGCCAGCAGTGACCGTACCAATCAGCCCCAGCATTTT,CASSDRTNQPQHF
.,TRBJ2-1,TRBV7-2,.,TGTGCCAGCAGCCCGACAGGAGGGATTAATCATACATATAATGAGCAGTTCTTC,CASSPTGGINHTYNEQFF
.,TRBJ2-3,TRBV18,.,TGTGCCAGCTCACCGTACGGCGCGAGACTAAGCACAGATACGCAGTACTTT,CASSPYGARLSTDTQYF
TRBD2,TRBJ2-7,TRBV27,.,TGTGCCGGCAGTTACCGTGGACTAGCGGGAGAGGAGCAGTACTTC,CAGSYRGLAGEEQYF
TRBD2,TRBJ2-3,TRBV5-4,.,TGTGCCAGCAGCTTGGATCCCAGCGGGACTAGCACAGATACGCAGTATTTT,CASSLDPSGTSTDTQYF
.,TRBJ1-1,TRBV3-1,once,TGTGCCAGCAGCCAACAGGGAGAGAACAATGAAGCTTTCTTT,CASSQQGENNEAFF
TRBD2,TRBJ2-5,TRBV11-2,once,TGTGCCAGCAGCATAGGGGGGACTAGCAACCCCCGCGAGACCCAGTACTTC,CASSIGGTSNPRETQYF
TRBD2,TRBJ2-7,TRBV11-2,.,TGTGCCAGCAGCTACCCAGTACTAGCGGGATTTCGGCAGTACTTC,CASSYPVLAGFRQYF
.,TRBJ1-2,TRBV29-1,.,TGCAGCGTTGGGTCCCAGAGCTATGGCTACACCTTC,CSVGSQSYGYTF
TRBD2,TRBJ2-1,TRBV6-4,many,TGTGCCAGCACTCCCCCAGGAGCGGGAGAAGAGCAGTTCTTC,CASTPPGAGEEQFF
TRBD1,TRBJ1-5,TRBV28,many,TGTGCCAGCAGTTTACAGTTGACAGGGGGTAGCAATCAGCCCCAGCATTTT,CASSLQLTGGSNQPQHF
.,TRBJ2-3,TRBV28,medium-sized,TGTGCCAGCAGTCTCCAAACCGGGTCCTACACAGATACGCAGTATTTT,CASSLQTGSYTDTQYF
.,TRBJ2-1,TRBV7-9,many,TGTGCCAGCGGACAACCAGACAATGAGCAGTTCTTC,CASGQPDNEQFF
.,TRBJ2-5,TRBV3-1,.,TGTGCCAGCAGCCAAGGGGGGCAGCCGCAAGAGACCCAGTACTTC,CASSQGGQPQETQYF
TRBD2,TRBJ2-7,TRBV29-1,few,TGCAGCGTTGCGACTAGCGGGGCCTACGAGCAGTACTTC,CSVATSGAYEQYF
TRBD1,TRBJ2-3,TRBV6-1,many,TGTGCCAGCAGTCGACGGACAGGGACAGATACGCAGTATTTT,CASSRRTGTDTQYF
.,TRBJ1-5,TRBV5-1,.,TGCGCCAGCAGCTTGTACGGGGGTGGGAATCAGCCCCAGCATTTT,CASSLYGGGNQPQHF
.,TRBJ2-1,TRBV2,few,TGTGCCAGCAGTGAAGGGACGGCAAACAATGAGCAGTTCTTC,CASSEGTANNEQFF
.,TRBJ1-2,TRBV12-3/TRBV12-4,.,TGTGCCAGCAGTATACACGGAGGAGCTGGCTACACCTTC,CASSIHGGAGYTF
TRBD2,TRBJ2-3,TRBV6-1,many,TGTGCCAGCACCCCCATGCTAGCGGGATTAGATACGCAGTATTTT,CASTPMLAGLDTQYF
TRBD2,TRBJ2-1,TRBV2,.,TGTGCCAGCAGTGAGCTGGGACGAGTCCCGGGACTAGCGGTAAATGAGCAGTTCTTC,CASSELGRVPGLAVNEQFF
.,TRBJ1-5,TRBV2,.,TGTGCCAGCAGTGAGGGACATCTCATCGATAATAGCAATCAGCCCCAGCATTTT,CASSEGHLIDNSNQPQHF
TRBD2,TRBJ2-3,TRBV28,many,TGTGCCAGCAGTCCCGGACTAGCGGGAGGGAGCACAGATACGCAGTATTTT,CASSPGLAGGSTDTQYF
.,TRBJ1-4,TRBV6-1,many,TGTGCCAGCAGTGCCGTACAGGGAGTAAACGTGGAACTGTTTTTT,CASSAVQGVNVELFF
.,TRBJ1-4,TRBV30,.,TGTGCCTGGCTTAAACGTGAAAAACTGTTTTTT,CAWLKREKLFF
.,TRBJ2-2,TRBV28,many,TGTGCCAGCAGTTTAGTGTGGACCGGGGAGCTGTTTTTT,CASSLVWTGELFF
.,TRBJ1-1,TRBV29-1,few,TGCAGCATCCACGGACACCTGAACACTGAAGCTTTCTTT,CSIHGHLNTEAFF
.,TRBJ2-1,TRBV28,many,TGTGCCAGCAGTTTCTCCCAAATCGGAAACAATGAGCAGTTCTTC,CASSFSQIGNNEQFF
.,TRBJ2-3,TRBV20-1,many,TGCAGTGCTATCGGCAGTAGCACAGATACGCAGTATTTT,CSAIGSSTDTQYF
.,TRBJ1-2,TRBV5-6,.,TGTGCCAGCAGCTTGGGCTCGCGTTATGGCTACACCTTC,CASSLGSRYGYTF
.,TRBJ2-3,TRBV11-2,.,TGTGCCAGCAGCTTAAATTGGGATAGAACGCAGTATTTT,CASSLNWDRTQYF
TRBD1,TRBJ2-3,TRBV20-1,.,TGCAGTGCCGGGGGACAGGGCGATACGCAGTATTTT,CSAGGQGDTQYF
.,TRBJ2-1,TRBV6-1,.,TGTGCCACGCTACCGGGGGAGCGTGAGCAGTTCTTC,CATLPGEREQFF
.,TRBJ1-1,TRBV28,many,TGTGCCAGCAGTTTAACATTGAACACTGAAGCTTTCTTT,CASSLTLNTEAFF
.,TRBJ2-1,TRBV29-1,.,TGCAGCGTCCTCTGGGGCTCCTACAATGAGCAGTTCTTC,CSVLWGSYNEQFF